The T cell receptor (beta chain) under discussion was sequenced for a study of cytomegalovirus exposure and HLA in healthy donors. Study-level results: A missense DCLRE1C variant was associated with V- and J-gene trimming of TCR beta chains in a later analysis, and an independent cohort replicated the association. The productive fraction for most TCR beta V segments was about 87% or about 30% in an earlier analysis.

Worth noting for this clone: The target antigen is unknown.

V was clipped by 0 bases and J by 6 bases; unmatched bases: 7. The germline V gene has CDR1 ENHRY and CDR2 SYGVKD. The CDR3 is 15 residues long. Primers: 60 Vbeta forward and 13 Jbeta reverse. Libraries were prepared by immunoSEQ multiplex PCR; TCRdb keeps only in-frame clonotypes and omits some of them. Among 95,000 to 120,000 clones listed, approximately 80% were seen once. V gene TRBV10-3 combines with J gene TRBJ1-2; 7 nucleotides line up with TRBD1. This TCR was sampled from a woman under 30 in good health and CMV-seronegative. The sample comprised PBMCs. CDR3 protein: CAISESIGRGNGYTF. For the CDR3, the DNA is TGTGCCATCAGTGAGTCGATTGGCAGGGGGAATGGCTACACCTTC.